This T cell receptor (beta chain) was sequenced for a study of shared clonotypes between healthy human individuals. Sequencing was performed with immunoSEQ multiplex PCR; in TCRdb, only in-frame clones are kept and a portion is missing. The sample holds around 510,000 clones, roughly 72% seen once. Trimming removed 2 bases at V and 7 bases at J, with 6 bases between. Germline CDR1 reads MNHEY; CDR2 reads SMNVEV (reference sequence). The CDR3 is 11 amino acids. The specimen was PBMCs. The sequence was obtained from a woman in her thirties or forties in good health. Some clones in this sample may be carry-over from other donors' samples. This chain uses TRBV27 with TRBJ2-7; D is possibly TRBD1 (5 bases). The CDR3 sequence: CASSLGAEQYF. The DNA of the CDR3 is TGTGCCAGCAGTTTAGGGGCAGAGCAGTACTTC.